This T cell receptor beta chain was identified during a study of CD4 T cells in relation to SARS-CoV-2 and coronaviruses. Libraries were prepared by immunoSEQ multiplex PCR; TCRdb keeps only in-frame clonotypes and omits some of them. The table shows roughly 16,000 clones, with over 75% occurring only once. Concerning this clone: The antigen is not known.

Germline CDR1 reads LNHDA; CDR2 reads SQIVND (reference sequence). This CDR3 spans 15 amino acids. V was clipped by 5 bases and J by 4 bases; unmatched bases: 9. The unexposed donors gave CD4+ T cells in about 2011-2018, prior to COVID-19. CD4+ T cells were isolated from the cells after roughly 11 days of culture. This receptor was obtained from a human donor in good health. Sequences were obtained from CD4+ T cells from PBMCs, cultured in vitro. The rearrangement joins TRBV19 to TRBJ2-7; 9 bases agree with TRBD2. The CDR3 reads CASSYALAGLYEQYF. The DNA of the CDR3 is TGTGCCAGTAGTTATGCACTAGCGGGCCTTTACGAGCAGTACTTC.